The following is a T cell receptor beta chain sequence with its context. Its antigen is not known. In germline, CDR1 is SGHVS, CDR2 FQNEAQ. The CDR3 contains 15 residues. Trimming removed 6 bases at V and 1 base at J, with 15 bases between. This sample is part of a study of regulatory and conventional T cells in RAG deficiency. The method was immunoSEQ multiplex PCR; TCRdb's version includes in-frame clones alone and lacks a portion of them. The repertoire consists of 30,000 to 40,000 clones, with 89% occurring once and the leading ten covering approximately 14%. General study results and limits: In Omenn syndrome, Treg and Tconv repertoires overlapped >75%. Treg unique TCR beta sequences were about 110-fold fewer in Omenn syndrome and CID/AS patients than controls. RAG-deficient patients showed markedly lower Shannon entropy and higher Simpson indices than control T-cell subsets.

These records were also assigned to another study, of regulatory T cells. From that second work: Primers: 52 TRBV forward and 13 TRBJ reverse. Skewed V and J usage and few unique V-J pairs marked patient repertoires, most in Tregs.

Input material: CD8+ T cells sorted from blood. This receptor was taken from a human donor in good health. The genes are TRBV7-8 and TRBJ1-1, with D possibly matching TRBD1 (6 bases). The CDR3 here is CASREPGQTNTEAFF. In DNA, the CDR3 is TGTGCCAGCAGGGAACCGGGACAAACGAACACTGAAGCTTTCTTT.